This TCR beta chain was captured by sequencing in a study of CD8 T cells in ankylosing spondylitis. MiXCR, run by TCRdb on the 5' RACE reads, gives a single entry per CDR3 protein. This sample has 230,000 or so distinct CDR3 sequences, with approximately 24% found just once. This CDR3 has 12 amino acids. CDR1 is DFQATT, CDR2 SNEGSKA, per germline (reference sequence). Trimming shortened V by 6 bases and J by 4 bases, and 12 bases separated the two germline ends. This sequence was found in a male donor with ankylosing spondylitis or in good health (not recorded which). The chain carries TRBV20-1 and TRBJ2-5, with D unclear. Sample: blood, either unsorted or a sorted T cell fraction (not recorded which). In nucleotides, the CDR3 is TGCAGTGCGGCGTACTTCGCAGAGACCCAGTACTTC. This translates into CSAAYFAETQYF.